This T cell receptor (beta chain) is drawn from a study of T cell responses to AZD1222 COVID-19 vaccine. Germline V gene sequence: CDR1 SGHDT, CDR2 YYEEEE. Trimming at V came to 4 bases and at J to 7 bases, leaving 2 bases not matched to a gene. CDR3 length: 12 residues. Of note for this clone: Its antigen is undetermined.

Regarding the study as a whole: Repertoires were obtained solely post-peak T cell response. Within unmutated variant regions lay the reported targets of nearly half of spike-specific TCRs. A mostly white British donor set with more females was recruited, and clonal diversity was possibly underestimated. Two AZD1222 doses significantly raised spike-specific TCR breadth and depth over controls.

Sequencing used immunoSEQ multiplex PCR; TCRdb keeps in-frame clones, though not all of them. Here the sample spans approximately 100,000 clones, over 85% being singletons. The clonotype was recovered from an adult in good health. This specimen consisted of peripheral blood, obtained on day 0 of MenACWY control vaccination. The chain employs TRBV5-6 and TRBJ2-1; 7 bases agree with TRBD2. The CDR3 here is CASSRTSNEQFF. CDR3 nucleotide sequence: TGTGCCAGCAGCCGGACTAGTAATGAGCAGTTCTTC.